A selection of T cell receptor beta chains follows, all from one sample in a study of blood T cell repertoires in COVID-19. The protocol was immunoSEQ multiplex PCR, while the TCRdb copy is restricted to in-frame clones and leaves out a portion. Altogether roughly 390,000 clones are present, approximately 89% being singletons, with the ten largest covering 8.5% to 12%. Sample: peripheral blood. These receptors all come from a woman in her 30s with COVID-19, enrolled during active disease. Each CDR3 is given with its conserved first and last residue. A D gene is named only where the DNA matches it firmly. Not all rows give a size; the values are once, few, many and, for expanded clones, a class.

. | TRBJ2-1 | TRBV28 | . | CASSIQGSYNEQFF | TGTGCCAGCAGTATACAGGGAAGCTACAATGAGCAGTTCTTC
. | TRBJ2-5 | TRBV5-4 | TRBD1 | CASSLRDRGRGETQYF | TGTGCCAGCAGCTTGAGGGACAGGGGGCGAGGTGAGACCCAGTACTTC
. | TRBJ2-3 | TRBV2 | TRBD2 | CASSEGGLAGGADTQYF | TGTGCCAGCAGTGAAGGAGGACTAGCGGGAGGGGCAGATACGCAGTATTTT
. | TRBJ2-1 | TRBV18 | . | CASSPRGLRNEQFF | TGTGCCAGCTCACCAAGGGGACTCCGCAATGAGCAGTTCTTC
once | TRBJ2-3 | TRBV30 | TRBD2 | CAWKRGTSGTDTQYF | TGTGCCTGGAAAAGGGGGACTAGCGGCACAGATACGCAGTATTTT
. | TRBJ2-7 | TRBV9 | TRBD2 | CASSVGAGGPHEQYF | TGTGCCAGCAGCGTAGGTGCGGGAGGGCCCCACGAGCAGTACTTC
. | TRBJ1-1 | TRBV9 | . | CASSPRAEMNTEAFF | TGTGCCAGCAGCCCTAGAGCAGAAATGAACACTGAAGCTTTCTTT
. | TRBJ1-1 | TRBV6-5 | . | CASSSTGYTEAFF | TGTGCCAGCAGTTCCACAGGGTACACTGAAGCTTTCTTT
. | TRBJ1-1 | TRBV28 | . | CASAEGAEAFF | TGTGCCTCAGCAGAGGGGGCTGAAGCTTTCTTT
. | TRBJ1-2 | TRBV5-6 | . | CASSQFQGNYGYTF | TGTGCCAGCAGCCAATTCCAGGGGAACTATGGCTACACCTTC
. | TRBJ2-1 | TRBV15 | . | CATRSVEASGNEQFF | TGTGCCACCCGTAGCGTGGAAGCCTCGGGAAATGAGCAGTTCTTC
few | TRBJ2-7 | TRBV2 | TRBD1 | CASAQGGTGSDEQYF | TGTGCCAGCGCACAGGGCGGGACAGGTTCCGACGAGCAGTACTTC
few | TRBJ1-1 | TRBV30 | TRBD1 | CAWSTGATTEAFF | TGTGCCTGGAGTACAGGGGCGACGACTGAAGCTTTCTTT
few | TRBJ2-7 | TRBV5-1 | . | CASSLQGSYEQYF | TGCGCCAGCAGCTTGCAGGGTTCCTACGAGCAGTACTTC
. | TRBJ2-7 | TRBV28 | TRBD2 | CASSSTSGSLYEQYF | TGTGCCAGCAGTTCTACTAGCGGGAGTCTTTACGAGCAGTACTTC
once | TRBJ2-7 | TRBV9 | TRBD2 | CASSSGRAYEQYF | TGTGCCAGCAGTAGCGGGAGGGCCTACGAGCAGTACTTC
. | TRBJ2-2 | TRBV2 | TRBD2 | CASSARLAASSGELFF | TGTGCCAGCAGTGCCCGTCTAGCGGCTTCAAGCGGGGAGCTGTTTTTT
. | TRBJ2-2 | TRBV23-1 | . | CASSRVQGHTGELFF | TGCGCCAGCAGTCGTGTTCAGGGGCACACCGGGGAGCTGTTTTTT
once | TRBJ2-1 | TRBV19 | TRBD2 | CASSVTPGLAGNEQFF | TGTGCCAGTAGTGTAACCCCGGGACTAGCTGGGAATGAGCAGTTCTTC
. | TRBJ1-1 | TRBV28 | . | CASSPSPGQGEAFF | TGTGCCAGCAGCCCCTCCCCCGGGCAGGGTGAAGCTTTCTTT
. | TRBJ2-7 | TRBV9 | TRBD2 | CASSVTASGAYEQYF | TGTGCCAGCAGCGTAACTGCTAGCGGGGCTTACGAGCAGTACTTC
. | TRBJ2-5 | TRBV28 | TRBD2 | CASAAREREDRETQYF | TGTGCCAGCGCCGCCCGGGAGCGGGAGGATCGGGAGACCCAGTACTTC
. | TRBJ2-2 | TRBV29-1 | . | CSGKGWSTGELFF | TGCAGCGGGAAGGGGTGGAGCACCGGGGAGCTGTTTTTT
. | TRBJ1-1 | TRBV4-3 | TRBD1 | CASSQGTGDTEAFF | TGCGCCAGCAGCCAAGGGACAGGGGACACTGAAGCTTTCTTT
. | TRBJ2-5 | TRBV19 | TRBD1 | CASGTGMSQETQYF | TGTGCCAGTGGGACAGGAATGTCCCAAGAGACCCAGTACTTC
once | TRBJ1-4 | TRBV19 | . | CASTVTAPRREKLFF | TGTGCCAGTACCGTTACGGCGCCTAGGAGAGAAAAACTGTTTTTT